This T cell receptor beta chain was sequenced for a study of Ad26.COV2.S vaccination and SARS-CoV-2 variants (dated by TCRdb to about 2021). Study-wide context: Donors in the vaccine arm were drawn from COV1001, a phase I-IIa trial of Ad26.COV2.S in healthy adults that was multicentre, randomized, double-blind and placebo-controlled. Ad26.COV2.S was administered intramuscularly at 5 x 10^10 or 1 x 10^11 viral particles, either as a single shot or as two shots given 56 days apart. Sequencing of the TCRbeta repertoire served to evaluate the specificity and breadth of SARS-CoV-2-reactive T cell receptors following Ad26.COV2.S vaccination. The TCR-sequenced set comprised around 32 samples: some 20 Ad26.COV2.S vaccine recipients, 5 placebo recipients and 8 SARS-CoV-2 convalescent individuals. Trial participants were randomized into five groups of five, in which low-dose or high-dose Ad26.COV2.S was given once or twice, or placebo was given on both occasions. Throughout the experiments and outcome assessment, investigators stayed blinded to trial group allocation. General findings and caveats noted by the study authors: It was noted by the authors that total T cell responses may have been underestimated by the TCR breadth and depth analyses. After vaccination, spike-specific CD8+ and CD4+ T cell responses were reported to show substantial breadth. Comparing responses between vaccine doses or regimens was not something the study was powered to do. Spike-specific TCR breadth was higher in Ad26.COV2.S recipients than in placebo recipients (P = 0.0014). Vaccine and placebo recipients had comparable non-spike TCR breadth, which fits with the vaccine containing only spike.

The sample's treatment or condition, from its label and the paper: 19 received Ad26.COV2.S at low or high dose, single or two shots; 5 received placebo; per-sample allocation not given. Repertoires of vaccine and placebo recipients were sequenced from samples collected on day 63 after the first injection. In Cohort 1b, about two dozen adults aged 18-55 years were enrolled at a single site in Boston, USA, between 29 July and 7 August 2020. As a vaccine, Ad26.COV2.S was a replication-incompetent adenovirus type 26 vector that expressed a prefusion-stabilized SARS-CoV-2 spike protein derived from the original Wuhan strain. The immunoSEQ Assay was the method used to sequence TCRbeta CDR3 regions. After extraction, genomic DNA underwent amplification by bias-controlled multiplex PCR, followed by high-throughput sequencing. On the study's bioinformatics: To quantify the absolute abundance of each unique TCRbeta CDR3 region, sequences were collapsed and filtered. T cell fraction was estimated by normalizing TCRbeta template counts to usable DNA, which was measured by amplifying reference genes present in all nucleated cells. Repertoire TCRs were annotated as SARS-CoV-2-specific when V gene, CDR3 amino acid sequence and J gene were exactly matched to a known reactive TCR set. MIRA supplied the reference SARS-CoV-2 TCR set, which was filtered for enrichment in COVID-19-positive ImmuneCODE repertoires so that public or cross-reactive TCRs were removed. Based on the MIRA antigens, annotated TCRs were further analysed at the level of specific ORF or position within ORF. Depth was the summed frequency of annotated unique rearrangements, while breadth was defined as annotated unique rearrangements over total unique productive rearrangements. Group comparisons of TCR breadth used two-sided Wilcoxon rank-sum tests. The clones in this table, taken by TCRdb from immuneACCESS, are in-frame only. Not every clone is retained; where verified, under half of the shortfall comes from an unresolved V gene, and the cause of the rest is unknown. D and trimming were read from the DNA, whereas the V and J calls and clone size are those reported in that table. In all, the sample holds about 480,000 clones, and 87% of those were seen once. The ten largest clonotypes hold 10% to 15% of the sample.

As regards this clone: There is no known antigen for this receptor. No much larger clone is present one base from it, and per-base qualities are unavailable.

Taken from cysteine to phenylalanine, the CDR3 has 14 residues. Of the read, only the CDR3 DNA is kept; its 42 bases are in frame from base 1. A distance of 15 bases separates the germline ends of V and J, which lose 5 bases and 5 bases respectively. CDR1 is given as LNHNV and CDR2 as YYDKDF, both from the germline V gene (reference sequence). The sequence came from a person between 18 and 59 years old who received the Ad26.COV2.S COVID-19 vaccine or a placebo. The chain joins TRBV15 to TRBJ2-5, with no reliable assignment of the D segment. This specimen consisted of peripheral blood, obtained in a trial of Ad26.COV2.S vaccine versus placebo. The CDR3 protein is CATSPQWAVETQYF. In nucleotides, the sequence is TGTGCCACCAGCCCCCAATGGGCCGTGGAGACCCAGTACTTC.